Presented here are 31 T cell receptor beta chains from one specimen sequenced in a study of blood T cells in healthy people across ages. A second about 6 to 12 cycle PCR used barcoded and J-beta primers. Each CDR3 protein gets one entry after TCRdb re-called the 5' RACE reads with MiXCR. In the table there are some 780,000 distinct CDR3 sequences, roughly 50% of which are singletons. The sequenced material came from blood. These receptors all stem from a man aged 40-55 years in good health.

This sequence joins TRBV27 and TRBJ2-2, with 8 bases identical to TRBD2. The CDR3 covers 17 residues. Per germline, CDR1 MNHEY and CDR2 SMNVEV (reference sequence). The trim removed 8 bases at V and 3 bases at J, leaving 14 bases unmatched. CDR3 nucleotide sequence: TGTGCCAGCGGAGCTCCGGGACTAGATGTCGACACCGGGGAGCTGTTTTTT. Amino acid sequence: CASGAPGLDVDTGELFF.

The rearrangement joins TRBV20-1 to TRBJ2-3; weak D call: TRBD2 (6 bases). Looked up from germline, CDR1 is DFQATT and CDR2 is SNEGSKA (reference sequence). With 6 bases removed from V and 10 bases from J, the gap between germline ends came to 20 bases. The CDR3 is made up of 13 amino acids. The CDR3 region is CSAGPGLSRPQYF. The CDR3 coding sequence is TGCAGTGCCGGCCCGGGACTTTCTAGGCCGCAGTATTTT.

V and J are TRBV7-2 and TRBJ2-5; 7 bases line up with TRBD2. Germline V CDR1 and CDR2: SGHTA, FQGNSA. CDR3 length: 15 amino acids. After removal of 5 bases from V and 10 bases from J, the junction contained 16 bases not matched to a gene. This CDR3 reads CASSPKGGGAGDQYF. The CDR3, as DNA: TGTGCCAGCAGCCCAAAAGGTGGAGGGGCGGGAGACCAGTACTTC.

This sequence joins TRBV6-2 or TRBV6-3 and TRBJ2-1; 7 nucleotides align to TRBD2. Germline V gene sequence: CDR1 MNHEY, CDR2 SVGEGT. The junction had 15 bases not matched to a gene; V was cut back by 6 bases and J by 4 bases. This CDR3 has 17 amino acids. The CDR3 region has the DNA TGTGCCAGCAGGCATCCTCCCCGGGACTACCGATACAATGAGCAGTTCTTC. Translation: CASRHPPRDYRYNEQFF.

This clonotype occurred once. The chain couples TRBV6-2 or TRBV6-3 to TRBJ1-1; D is uncertain. Trimming removed 2 bases from V and 0 bases from J, with 7 bases in between. Germline CDR1 is MNHEY and CDR2 is SVGEGT. The CDR3 contains 14 residues. CDR3 DNA sequence: TGTGCCAGCAGTTACGTTGAGATGAACACTGAAGCTTTCTTT. Translating gives CASSYVEMNTEAFF.

This clonotype was picked up a small number of times. V and J are TRBV20-1 and TRBJ2-3; no clear D gene. The CDR3 contains 13 residues. Trimming took 0 bases from V and 0 from J, leaving 4 bases between them. Germline CDR1 reads DFQATT; CDR2 reads SNEGSKA (reference sequence). The CDR3 loop is CSARDTSTDTQYF. The CDR3 region has the DNA TGCAGTGCTAGAGATACGAGCACAGATACGCAGTATTTT.

The chain employs TRBV20-1 and TRBJ2-5; D is undetermined. Trimming shortened V by 3 bases and J by 2 bases, and 10 bases separated the two germline ends. Germline V gene data show CDR1 as DFQATT and CDR2 as SNEGSKA (reference sequence). This CDR3 is 13 amino acids long. The CDR3 DNA sequence: TGCAGTGCTAGCGGGCAAGTTCAAGAGACCCAGTACTTC. The encoded protein is CSASGQVQETQYF.

This clonotype was detected a few times. The CDR3 protein is CASSLDGGGISPLHF. The CDR3 nucleotides are TGTGCCAGCAGCTTGGATGGGGGTGGTATTTCACCCCTCCACTTT. The chain recombines TRBV5-5 with TRBJ1-6, with D tentatively TRBD1 (5 bases). The CDR3 is 15 amino acids. Germline lookup yields CDR1 SGHKS and CDR2 YYEKEE (reference sequence). V lost 0 bases to trimming and J lost 9 bases, with 13 bases between them. The full variable domain, in which reference TRBV5-5 and TRBJ1-6 provide the parts outside the CDR3, is DAGVTQSPTHLIKTRGQQVTLRCSPISGHKSVSWYQQVLGQGPQFIFQYYEKEERGRGNFPDRFSARQFPNYSSELNVNALLLGDSALYLCASSLDGGGISPLHFGNGTRLTVT.

This clonotype was found many times. The chain combines TRBV28 with TRBJ2-7; TRBD1 might be the D (6 bases). The CDR3 extends over 15 amino acids. Deletions cut 6 bases from V and 0 bases from J, with 15 bases between. CDR1 MDHEN and CDR2 SYDVKM come from the germline V gene. The CDR3 DNA reads TGTGCCAGCAGCCCCCGGGACATACTCTCCTACGAGCAGTACTTC. Its translation is CASSPRDILSYEQYF.

The V and J genes are TRBV7-9 and TRBJ1-2; 12 nucleotides line up with TRBD1. With 0 bases clipped from V and 1 base from J, the junction kept 3 bases outside the gene matches. This CDR3 has 17 residues. Germline loops: CDR1 SEHNR, CDR2 FQNEAQ (reference sequence). CDR3 in amino acids: CASSLAGQGAFNYGYTF. The CDR3 bases are TGTGCCAGCAGCTTAGCGGGACAGGGGGCTTTTAACTATGGCTACACCTTC. The full variable domain, completed using reference TRBV7-9 and TRBJ1-2, is DTGVSQNPRHKITKRGQNVTFRCDPISEHNRLYWYRQTLGQGPEFLTYFQNEAQLEKSRLLSDRFSAERPKGSFSTLEIQRTEQGDSAMYLCASSLAGQGAFNYGYTFGSGTRLTVV.

The CDR3 DNA follows: TGTGCCAGCAGTTTTTACCCCCTTGAAGCTTTCTTT. Its translation: CASSFYPLEAFF. The chain joins TRBV28 to TRBJ1-1; D gene ambiguous. V dropped 3 bases and J dropped 7 bases, with 9 bases sitting between them. Germline V CDR1 and CDR2: MDHEN, SYDVKM. The CDR3 has 12 residues.

V and J are TRBV10-2 and TRBJ2-3, with D perhaps matching TRBD2 (6 bases). CDR1 WSHSY and CDR2 SAAADI come from the germline V gene. Trimming stripped 1 base from V and 5 bases from J, with 13 bases between. The CDR3 contains 15 residues. DNA of the CDR3: TGCGCCAGCAGTGAGTTCCCCGTGGGGGGAGATACGCAGTATTTT. Translation gives CASSEFPVGGDTQYF.

This chain links TRBV7-9 with TRBJ2-2; D might be TRBD1 or TRBD2, each matching 5 bases. The germline V gene has CDR1 SEHNR and CDR2 FQNEAQ (reference sequence). V was shortened by 7 bases and J by 1 base, with 13 bases between the two germline ends. There are 15 residues in the CDR3. CDR3 residues: CASISGTQNTGELFF. The CDR3 bases are TGTGCCAGCATTTCCGGGACCCAGAACACCGGGGAGCTGTTTTTT.

The genes are TRBV10-3 and TRBJ2-7, with 8 bases lining up with TRBD2. Looked up from germline, CDR1 is ENHRY and CDR2 is SYGVKD. CDR3 size: 13 residues. Losses at the gene ends were 10 bases for V and 2 bases for J; bases not matched to a gene: 7. CDR3 residues: CATLTSGAYEQYF. Here the CDR3 DNA reads TGTGCCACCTTAACTAGCGGAGCCTACGAGCAGTACTTC.

V is TRBV7-2 and J is TRBJ2-4; TRBD1 is a possible D gene (6 bases). The V and J ends lost 4 bases and 6 bases respectively, with 16 bases between them. This CDR3 contains 15 residues. Germline CDR1 reads SGHTA; CDR2 reads FQGNSA. DNA of the CDR3: TGTGCCAGCAGCTCACAACAGGGTGCGGGAAACATTCAGTACTTC. Translation gives CASSSQQGAGNIQYF.

As regards this clonotype: Just one base apart from a much larger clone, this may be a read error. J is TRBJ2-6 and V is TRBV29-1, with D unclear. V lost 4 bases to trimming and J lost 0 bases, with 4 bases between them. The germline gives CDR1 SQVTM, CDR2 ANQGSEA. The CDR3 extends over 13 amino acids. Here the CDR3 reads CSVVVSGANVLTF. CDR3 bases: TGCAGCGTTGTGGTCTCTGGGGCCAACGTCCTGACTTTC.

The chain joins TRBV20-1 to TRBJ2-3, with D tentatively TRBD1 (6 bases). Between the trimmed V and J ends, which lost 3 bases and 3 bases, there was a span of 19 bases. The length of the CDR3 is 16 residues. Germline-derived CDR1 and CDR2 are DFQATT and SNEGSKA (reference sequence). CDR3 sequence: CSASVSRDTWTDTQYF. The DNA for the CDR3 is TGCAGTGCTAGCGTGAGTCGGGACACATGGACAGATACGCAGTATTTT.

The CDR3 sequence is CASSQAVTATNYGYTF. CDR3 in DNA: TGTGCCAGCAGCCAAGCTGTGACAGCAACTAACTATGGCTACACCTTC. The chain recombines TRBV3-1 with TRBJ1-2, with D possibly matching TRBD1 (5 bases). This CDR3 comprises 16 residues. Germline CDR1 LGHDT, CDR2 YNNKEL (reference sequence). V lost 1 base, J lost 0 bases, and 12 bases lay in between.

The chain combines TRBV3-1 with TRBJ1-6; D is uncertain. Germline V gene sequence: CDR1 LGHDT, CDR2 YNNKEL (reference sequence). The CDR3 loop spans 18 amino acids. V was clipped by 5 bases and J by 9 bases, with 26 bases between them. This CDR3 reads CASSKTRGLGNTGSPLHF. DNA of the CDR3: TGTGCCAGCAGCAAGACCCGTGGATTGGGGAATACGGGTTCACCCCTCCACTTT.

There are a few counts of this clonotype. For the CDR3, the DNA is TGCGCCAGCAGCTTGGGGACGGACAGTCAAGAGACCCAGTACTTC. It is translated as CASSLGTDSQETQYF. V is TRBV5-1 and J is TRBJ2-5; weak D call: TRBD1 (6 bases). The CDR3 spans 15 residues. V lost 0 bases and J 2 bases, leaving 11 bases between the germline ends. Germline V gene lookup returns CDR1 SGHRS and CDR2 YFSETQ.

This clonotype was observed once. V usage is TRBV6-1 and J usage is TRBJ1-1; D ambiguous. Deletions cut 5 bases from V and 2 bases from J, with 12 bases between. There are 14 residues in the CDR3. Germline V gives CDR1 MNHNS, CDR2 SASEGT. The CDR3 bases are TGTGCCAGCAGTTCAATCGGGATAAACACTGAAGCTTTCTTT. It is translated as CASSSIGINTEAFF.

The rearrangement joins TRBV12-3 or TRBV12-4 to TRBJ1-1; no firm D call. Trimming removed 3 bases at V and 0 bases at J, with 11 bases between. The CDR3 has 15 residues. The CDR3 DNA sequence: TGTGCCAGCAGTTTTCCCCCGCCAATGAACACTGAAGCTTTCTTT. Amino acids: CASSFPPPMNTEAFF.

The V call is TRBV12-3 or TRBV12-4, the J call TRBJ2-7, with D possibly TRBD2 on 6 matching bases. Deletions cut 4 bases from V and 3 bases from J, with 10 bases between. The CDR3 loop spans 13 amino acids. CDR3 coding DNA: TGTGCCAGCAGTTACGGGGGAGGCTACGAGCAGTACTTC. Its translation: CASSYGGGYEQYF.

This chain links TRBV7-2 with TRBJ2-7, with D possibly being TRBD2 (6 bases). Germline loops: CDR1 SGHTA, CDR2 FQGNSA. V was cut by 5 bases and J by 1 base, with 18 bases left in between. This CDR3 spans 16 amino acids. CDR3 coding DNA: TGTGCCAGCAGCCGTAAAAAGGAGGGTTGGTCCTACGAGCAGTACTTC. This sequence encodes CASSRKKEGWSYEQYF.

The chain has TRBV6-1 and TRBJ2-1, with unresolved D. The last part of the DNA fits TRBJ2-7 better; the J call may be wrong. Germline CDR1 is MNHNS and CDR2 is SASEGT. CDR3 length: 15 residues. The CDR3 sequence is CASSETLNSYNEQYF. As DNA, the CDR3 is TGTGCCAGCAGTGAAACTCTGAACTCCTACAATGAGCAGTACTTC.

The chain couples TRBV10-3 to TRBJ1-2; D is uncertain. Trimming cost V 6 bases and J 4 bases, with 15 bases left between them. Germline V gives CDR1 ENHRY, CDR2 SYGVKD. This CDR3 comprises 14 residues. CDR3 in amino acids: CAIRDGGGAYGYTF. The CDR3 coding sequence is TGTGCCATCAGGGACGGTGGCGGAGCCTATGGCTACACCTTC.

J is TRBJ2-7 and V is TRBV6-2 or TRBV6-3, with no clear D. The CDR3 is 14 amino acids. The germline CDR1 and CDR2 sequences are MNHEY and SVGEGT. Deletions cut 2 bases from V and 0 bases from J, with 8 bases between. CDR3 protein: CASSYVGSSYEQYF. The CDR3, as DNA: TGTGCCAGCAGTTACGTGGGTTCCTCCTACGAGCAGTACTTC.

The V gene is TRBV12-3 or TRBV12-4, the J gene TRBJ2-3, with 7 positions matching TRBD1. J gave up 5 bases and V 6 bases, and 11 bases lay outside the gene matches. The CDR3 runs 15 residues. As DNA, the CDR3 is TGTGCCAGCAGCCGCTGGACAGGTAGGGAAGATACGCAGTATTTT. It yields the protein CASSRWTGREDTQYF.

The gene calls are TRBV2 and TRBJ2-5; D not certain. CDR1 and CDR2 (germline): SNHLY, FYNNEI. Trimming stripped 5 bases from V and 5 bases from J, with 21 bases between. The CDR3 totals 16 residues. The CDR3 reads CASSRPLGLGGETQYF. The DNA of the CDR3 is TGTGCCAGCAGTCGACCATTAGGGTTAGGTGGGGAGACCCAGTACTTC.

This clonotype was picked up a small number of times. CDR3 in amino acids: CASFQGNEQYF. The CDR3 DNA follows: TGTGCCAGCTTCCAGGGTAACGAGCAGTACTTC. This chain joins TRBV28 and TRBJ2-7; D might be TRBD1 (5 bases). Germline assignment: CDR1 MDHEN and CDR2 SYDVKM. V shed 8 bases and J shed 5 bases, with 10 bases lying between them. There are 11 residues in the CDR3.

This sequence joins TRBV7-2 and TRBJ2-3; D is unresolved. The CDR3 extends over 18 amino acids. Germline values: CDR1 SGHTA, CDR2 FQGNSA. V was shortened by 2 bases and J by 0 bases, with 18 bases between the two germline ends. The CDR3 DNA follows: TGTGCCAGCAGCTTACGGGTGCCCAACCCCACTAGCACAGATACGCAGTATTTT. This gives the protein CASSLRVPNPTSTDTQYF.